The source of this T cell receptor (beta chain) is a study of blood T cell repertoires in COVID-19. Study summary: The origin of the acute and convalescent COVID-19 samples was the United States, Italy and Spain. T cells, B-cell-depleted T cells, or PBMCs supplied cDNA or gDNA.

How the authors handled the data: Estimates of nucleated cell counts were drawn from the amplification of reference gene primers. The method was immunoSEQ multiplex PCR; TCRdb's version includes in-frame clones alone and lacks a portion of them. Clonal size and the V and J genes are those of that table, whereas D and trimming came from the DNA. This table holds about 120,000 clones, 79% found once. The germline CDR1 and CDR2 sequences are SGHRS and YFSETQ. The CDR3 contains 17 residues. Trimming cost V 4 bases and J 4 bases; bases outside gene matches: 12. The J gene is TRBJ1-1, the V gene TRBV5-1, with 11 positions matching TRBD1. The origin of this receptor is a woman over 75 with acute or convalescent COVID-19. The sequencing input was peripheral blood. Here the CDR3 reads CASSPGQGAVVATEAFF. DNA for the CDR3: TGCGCCAGCAGCCCCGGACAGGGGGCGGTTGTGGCCACTGAAGCTTTCTTT.